This TCR beta chain was identified during a study of Graves' ophthalmopathy and Graves' hyperthyroidism (dated by TCRdb to between 2017 and 2018). Background on the whole study: Peripheral blood was collected before any treatment was given, at the time of initial diagnosis. In total, some 140 blood samples were TCR-sequenced: 40 to 45 ophthalmopathy, some 75 hyperthyroidism and some 17 hyperthyroidism-to-ophthalmopathy patients. For independent validation, a separate cohort was made up of 18 hyperthyroidism patients plus 17 patients who later progressed from hyperthyroidism to ophthalmopathy. The study used TCR beta repertoire signatures to distinguish Graves' ophthalmopathy from Graves' hyperthyroidism and to predict progression to ophthalmopathy. For training and testing, the 80 to 100 patients in the discovery cohort were randomly divided in a 7:3 ratio. To explore V-J signatures that distinguish ophthalmopathy from hyperthyroidism, a discovery set of about 99 patients was enrolled, made up of 43 with ophthalmopathy and 55 to 65 with stable hyperthyroidism. After sampling, hyperthyroidism patients received methimazole starting at 30 mg daily, and ophthalmopathy patients received high-dose intravenous methylprednisolone. In a handful of hyperthyroidism patients, the T-cell repertoires found in thyroid tissue were compared with those found in blood.

This clonotype was recorded many times. Its antigen is not yet known. Within one base of it there is no much larger clone, and no base qualities were kept. TCR beta CDR3 regions were amplified from RNA transcripts for repertoire sequencing. A first-round RT-PCR used HTBI primers with the Qiagen OneStep RT-PCR kit, followed by a second-round multiplex PCR, size selection and purification. The libraries underwent paired-end sequencing with 100 bp reads on an Illumina HiSeq2000. The original methods were these. SOAPnuke was used to process the reads, removing any read that contained adapters or uncalled bases, had a mean Phred below 15, or lacked an exact match to the constant primer or identifier. COPE v1.2.5 was used to merge the high-quality paired reads. Each unique nucleotide sequence was defined as a clonotype, and clonotypes were aligned to IMGT TRB V, D and J references with MiTCR v1.1. The analysis was limited to V-J combinations with a frequency above 0.0001, which together covered just over 98% of the repertoires. For each V-J combination, a TCR clonal expansion and chaos score was defined as the ratio of F50 clonal expansion to chaos observed in the TCRdist matrix. Welch's t-statistics and random forest were used to narrow the features down to more than 10 V-J combinations, which were then fed into a naive Bayes classifier. The Morisita-Horn index was used to measure how similar the thyroid and blood repertoires were. TCRdb passed the public sequencing reads through fastp at Q25 and MiXCR, retaining productive beta sequences. All rows with the same CDR3 protein become a single entry with the most common DNA and genes. These V and J calls originate from TCRdb's pipeline instead of the authors' own analysis. The sample yields some 520,000 distinct CDR3 sequences; about an eighth were counted once. The ten largest make up 8% to 10% of the sample.

The cysteine opens and the phenylalanine closes a CDR3 of 15 amino acids. Just CDR3 DNA is preserved here, 45 bases in frame from base 1. Unmatched junction bases come to 7, with V trimmed by 5 bases and J by 3 bases. The germline V gene supplies CDR1 SGHTA and CDR2 FQGNSA. Patients with ophthalmopathy had moderately to severely active disease, with a Clinical Activity Score of 3 or more, a NOSPECS grade of 4 or more, and a disease duration of less than 3 months. Patients with other autoimmune diseases, uncontrolled infections, pregnancy or lactation were excluded from the study. Diagnosis was based on clinical symptoms, serum thyroxine, TRAb, thyroid ultrasound and orbital computed tomography. Ficoll-Paque density gradient centrifugation was used to isolate PBMCs from about 10 ml of fresh peripheral blood. Total RNA was extracted with Trizol reagent and quality-checked on an Agilent 2100 Bioanalyzer.

The research as a whole found: The 13-signature model separated ophthalmopathy from stable hyperthyroidism with roughly 89% sensitivity and about 81% specificity in cross-validation, and 80%/75% in the test set. Sample size was not predetermined statistically, and investigators were not blinded to group allocation. In validation, the model predicted ophthalmopathy progression with over 60% sensitivity and around 72% specificity; approximately 12 predicted patients were CT-confirmed with GO in a median of about 7.1 months. Most expanded thyroid clonotypes with a frequency above 0.001 also appeared in blood, which suggests that blood repertoires may reflect the immune response in the thyroid.

Sequenced material: blood. This chain is built from TRBV7-2 and TRBJ2-7, and TRBD2 matches 10 of the central bases. The clonotype comes from a woman aged 25-40 years with Graves' ophthalmopathy. Donor details come from another sample of the same person, matched by shared clones. In nucleotide form, the sequence is TGTGCCAGCAGCCCAACCGGGACTAGCGTCTACGAGCAGTACTTC. The translation is CASSPTGTSVYEQYF.